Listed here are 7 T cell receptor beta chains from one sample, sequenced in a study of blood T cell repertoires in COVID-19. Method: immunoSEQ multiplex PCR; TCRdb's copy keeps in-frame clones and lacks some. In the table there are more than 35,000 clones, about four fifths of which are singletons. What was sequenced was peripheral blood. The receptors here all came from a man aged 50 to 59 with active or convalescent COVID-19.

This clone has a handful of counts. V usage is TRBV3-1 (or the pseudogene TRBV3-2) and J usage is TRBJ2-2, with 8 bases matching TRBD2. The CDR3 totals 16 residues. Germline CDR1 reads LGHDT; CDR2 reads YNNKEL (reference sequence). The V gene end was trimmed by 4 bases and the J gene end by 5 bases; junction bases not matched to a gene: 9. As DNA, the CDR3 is TGTGCCAGCAGCCGAGCGGGGGACCGCAAGACCGGGGAGCTGTTTTTT. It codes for CASSRAGDRKTGELFF.

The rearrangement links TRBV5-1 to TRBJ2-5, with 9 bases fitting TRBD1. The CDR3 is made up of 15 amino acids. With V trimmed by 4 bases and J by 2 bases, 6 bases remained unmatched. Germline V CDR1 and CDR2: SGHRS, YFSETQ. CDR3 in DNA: TGCGCCAGCAGCCTGGACAGGGGCGCTCAAGAGACCCAGTACTTC. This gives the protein CASSLDRGAQETQYF.

The DNA of the CDR3 is TGCGCCAGCAGCCCCACTGGGGGGGTTAGGGAGACCCAGTACTTC. Translating it yields CASSPTGGVRETQYF. This chain uses TRBV5-1 with TRBJ2-5; 7 bases match TRBD2. Losses at the gene ends were 4 bases for V and 5 bases for J; bases not matched to a gene: 11. This CDR3 comprises 15 residues. Germline values: CDR1 SGHRS, CDR2 YFSETQ.

CDR3: CASSEDSTEAFF. The CDR3 nucleotides read TGCGCCAGCAGTGAAGACAGCACCGAAGCTTTCTTT. V gene TRBV10-1 combines with J gene TRBJ1-1; D possibly corresponds to TRBD1 (5 bases). The V gene lost 3 bases and the J gene lost 8 bases, with 10 bases spanning the gap. The germline V gene has CDR1 WNHNN and CDR2 SYGVQD (reference sequence). The CDR3 sequence is 12 residues long.

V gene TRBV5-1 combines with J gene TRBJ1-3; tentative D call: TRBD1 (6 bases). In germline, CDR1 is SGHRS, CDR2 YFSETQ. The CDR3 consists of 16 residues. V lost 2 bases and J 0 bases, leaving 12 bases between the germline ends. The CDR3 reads CASSLRTGSSGNTIYF. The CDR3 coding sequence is TGCGCCAGCAGCTTAAGAACAGGGAGCTCTGGAAACACCATATATTTT. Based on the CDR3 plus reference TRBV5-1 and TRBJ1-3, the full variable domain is KAGVTQTPRYLIKTRGQQVTLSCSPISGHRSVSWYQQTPGQGLQFLFEYFSETQRNKGNFPGRFSGRQFSNSRSEMNVSTLELGDSALYLCASSLRTGSSGNTIYFGEGSWLTVV.

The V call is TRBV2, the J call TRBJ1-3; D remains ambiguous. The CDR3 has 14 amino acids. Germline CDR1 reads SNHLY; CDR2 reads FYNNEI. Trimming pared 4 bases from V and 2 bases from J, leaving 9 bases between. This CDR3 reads CASSGNGPGNTIYF. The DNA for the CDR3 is TGTGCCAGCAGTGGTAACGGTCCTGGAAACACCATATATTTT.

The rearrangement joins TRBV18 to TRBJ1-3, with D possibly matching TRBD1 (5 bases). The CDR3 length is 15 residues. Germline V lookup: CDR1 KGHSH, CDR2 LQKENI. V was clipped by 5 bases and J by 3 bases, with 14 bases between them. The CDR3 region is CASSTDRGYGNTIYF. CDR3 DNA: TGTGCCAGCTCAACGGATAGGGGTTATGGAAACACCATATATTTT.